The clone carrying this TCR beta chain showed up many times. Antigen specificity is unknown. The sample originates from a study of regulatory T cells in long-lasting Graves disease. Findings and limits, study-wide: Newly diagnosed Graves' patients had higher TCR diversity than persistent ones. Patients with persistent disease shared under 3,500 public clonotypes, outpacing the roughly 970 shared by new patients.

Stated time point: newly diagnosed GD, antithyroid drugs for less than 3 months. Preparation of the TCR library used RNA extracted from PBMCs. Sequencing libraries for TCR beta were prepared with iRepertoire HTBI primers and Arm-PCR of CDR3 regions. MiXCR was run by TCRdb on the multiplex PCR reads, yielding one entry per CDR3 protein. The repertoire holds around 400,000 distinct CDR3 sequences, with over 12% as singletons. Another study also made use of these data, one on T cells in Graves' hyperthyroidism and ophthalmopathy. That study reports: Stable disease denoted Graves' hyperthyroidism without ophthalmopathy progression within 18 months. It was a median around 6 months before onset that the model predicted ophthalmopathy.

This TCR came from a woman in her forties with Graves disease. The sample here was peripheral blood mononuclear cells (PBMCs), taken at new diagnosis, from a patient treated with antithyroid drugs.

CDR3 DNA sequence: TGTGCCAGCAGCTTAATAGCGGGAGGGGAAGGTTGGTCCTACAATGAGCAGTTCTTC. Protein product: CASSLIAGGEGWSYNEQFF. The chain joins TRBV7-3 to TRBJ2-1; 11 nucleotides line up with TRBD2. The CDR3 runs to 19 residues. V lost 1 base and J lost 1; bases outside the gene matches: 9. Per germline, CDR1 SGHTA and CDR2 FQGTGA. The full variable domain, completed using reference TRBV7-3 and TRBJ2-1, is GAGVSQTPSNKVTEKGKYVELRCDPISGHTALYWYRQSLGQGPEFLIYFQGTGAADDSGLPNDRFFAVRPEGSVSTLKIQRTERGDSAVYLCASSLIAGGEGWSYNEQFFGPGTRLTVL.